This is a list of T cell receptor beta chains from one sample in a study of cytomegalovirus exposure and HLA in healthy donors. TCRdb's copy holds only in-frame clones and misses some; the assay was immunoSEQ multiplex PCR. The sample carries more than 150,000 clones, 65% to 85% recorded once. Material: PBMCs. These TCRs come from a girl aged 5-17 years in good health and CMV-seropositive. Both conserved end residues are part of each CDR3. D genes are given only for firm matches. Some rows mark clone size as missing; the rest say once, few, many or name a class of expanded clone.

J gene	V gene	clone size	D gene	CDR3 protein	CDR3 DNA
TRBJ1-3	TRBV5-1	once	-	CASSLVGARGGNTIYF	TGCGCCAGCAGCCTAGTAGGGGCCCGCGGTGGAAACACCATATATTTT
TRBJ1-1	TRBV2	-	-	CASSGAMNTEAFF	TGTGCCAGCAGTGGGGCAATGAACACTGAAGCTTTCTTT
TRBJ2-7	TRBV19	once	TRBD1	CASSIDWRTGRTEQYF	TGTGCCAGTAGTATAGATTGGAGGACAGGGCGGACCGAGCAGTACTTC
TRBJ2-4	TRBV11-2	-	-	CASSLVAWNIQYF	TGTGCCAGCAGCTTAGTGGCTTGGAACATTCAGTACTTC
TRBJ1-2	TRBV28	-	TRBD1	CASTIQGIYGYTF	TGTGCCAGCACCATACAGGGGATCTATGGCTACACCTTC
TRBJ2-5	TRBV6-5	-	TRBD2	CASSYAGTSGQETQYF	TGTGCCAGCAGTTACGCCGGGACTAGCGGTCAAGAGACCCAGTACTTC
TRBJ2-5	TRBV19	-	TRBD2	CASRSETPGGETQYF	TGTGCCAGTAGGAGCGAGACCCCGGGAGGAGAGACCCAGTACTTC
TRBJ2-7	TRBV6-5	-	-	CASSYTPAYEQYF	TGTGCCAGCAGTTACACGCCGGCCTACGAGCAGTACTTC
TRBJ2-1	TRBV18	-	TRBD2	CASSRTSGAYNEQFF	TGTGCCAGCTCACGAACTAGCGGGGCCTACAATGAGCAGTTCTTC
TRBJ2-1	TRBV27	-	-	CASSFRGRDEQFF	TGTGCCAGCAGTTTTAGGGGGAGGGATGAGCAGTTCTTC
TRBJ2-2	TRBV25-1	few	-	CASSDLPGELFF	TGTGCCAGCAGTGATCTTCCCGGGGAGCTGTTTTTT
TRBJ2-7	TRBV27	-	TRBD2	CASSLGLAGVEQYF	TGTGCCAGCAGTTTGGGACTAGCGGGAGTCGAGCAGTACTTC
TRBJ2-1	TRBV11-2	-	-	CASSYRRVRYNEQFF	TGTGCCAGCAGCTATCGACGGGTTAGATACAATGAGCAGTTCTTC
TRBJ2-1	TRBV9	few	TRBD2	CASSVVVLAGVNEQFF	TGTGCCAGCAGCGTAGTTGTGCTAGCGGGAGTCAATGAGCAGTTCTTC
TRBJ1-6	TRBV30	-	TRBD1	CAWWTGKNSPLHF	TGTGCCTGGTGGACAGGCAAAAATTCACCCCTCCACTTT
TRBJ1-1	TRBV29-1	-	-	CSVEDRGEVNTEAFF	TGCAGCGTTGAAGATCGAGGGGAGGTAAACACTGAAGCTTTCTTT
TRBJ2-3	TRBV27	-	TRBD2	CASSLTGTITDTQYF	TGTGCCAGCAGTCTAACCGGGACTATCACAGATACGCAGTATTTT
TRBJ2-1	TRBV10-3	-	TRBD2	CAISEPGTRGNEQFF	TGTGCCATCAGTGAACCCGGGACTAGAGGAAATGAGCAGTTCTTC
TRBJ2-7	TRBV5-1	-	-	CASSLGGQYPYEQYF	TGCGCCAGCAGCTTGGGGGGGCAATACCCCTACGAGCAGTACTTC
TRBJ1-5	TRBV18	-	-	CASSPDFNQPQHF	TGTGCCAGCTCACCAGACTTCAATCAGCCCCAGCATTTT
TRBJ2-3	TRBV2	-	-	CASSWGRTDTQYF	TGTGCCAGCAGCTGGGGGAGGACAGATACGCAGTATTTT
TRBJ2-7	TRBV4-1	once	-	CASSQTVLSSYEQYF	TGCGCCAGCAGCCAGACAGTTCTCTCAAGCTACGAGCAGTACTTC
TRBJ1-1	TRBV5-5	once	-	CASSWTVNTEAFF	TGTGCCAGCAGCTGGACAGTGAACACTGAAGCTTTCTTT
TRBJ2-7	TRBV5-8	-	TRBD2	CASRGRGRSYEQYF	TGTGCCAGCAGGGGGAGGGGCAGATCCTACGAGCAGTACTTC
TRBJ2-3	TRBV7-8	-	TRBD2	CASSLAHKLAGGPVIDTQYF	TGTGCCAGCAGCTTAGCCCACAAACTAGCGGGAGGGCCGGTTATAGATACGCAGTATTTT
TRBJ2-7	TRBV11-2	few	-	CASSLVPGDSYEQYF	TGTGCCAGCAGCTTAGTTCCCGGGGACTCCTACGAGCAGTACTTC
TRBJ2-7	TRBV7-9	few	-	CASSLGQVPYEQYF	TGTGCCAGCAGCTTAGGACAGGTCCCCTACGAGCAGTACTTC
TRBJ1-1	TRBV18	-	-	CASSPSTTGDTEAFF	TGTGCCAGCTCACCATCTACTACGGGTGATACTGAAGCTTTCTTT
TRBJ2-5	TRBV25-1	few	-	CASSERIQETQYF	TGTGCCAGCAGTGAGCGGATTCAAGAGACCCAGTACTTC
TRBJ2-2	TRBV7-7	-	TRBD2	CASSLLLSGYPNTGELFF	TGTGCCAGCAGCCTACTCCTTAGCGGGTATCCTAACACCGGGGAGCTGTTTTTT
TRBJ2-7	TRBV7-9	-	-	CASSLEGGYEQYF	TGTGCCAGCAGCTTAGAAGGAGGCTACGAGCAGTACTTC
TRBJ1-5	TRBV19	-	-	CASNHRTGYGNQPQHF	TGTGCCAGTAACCACCGTACAGGGTACGGCAATCAGCCCCAGCATTTT
TRBJ2-1	TRBV28	-	-	CASSLIGSEQFF	TGTGCCAGCAGTTTGATTGGGAGCGAGCAGTTCTTC
TRBJ1-1	TRBV6-6	few	-	CASSYRGMNTEAFF	TGTGCCAGCAGTTACAGGGGGATGAACACTGAAGCTTTCTTT
TRBJ1-2	TRBV19	-	-	CASSPHLQGANYGYTF	TGTGCCAGTAGCCCACACCTACAGGGAGCTAACTATGGCTACACCTTC
TRBJ2-7	TRBV7-6	-	TRBD2	CASSLAVSSGVYEQYF	TGTGCCAGCAGCTTAGCGGTGTCTAGCGGAGTCTACGAGCAGTACTTC
TRBJ1-1	TRBV10-3	-	TRBD1	CAISVPGGNTEAFF	TGTGCCATCAGTGTCCCAGGGGGGAACACTGAAGCTTTCTTT
TRBJ1-2	TRBV7-2	-	TRBD1	CASSVDRDAYGYTF	TGTGCCAGCAGCGTCGACAGGGACGCCTATGGCTACACCTTC
TRBJ1-2	TRBV13	-	TRBD1	CASSQDRVGYTF	TGTGCCAGCAGCCAGGACAGGGTCGGCTACACCTTC
TRBJ2-3	TRBV29-1	once	-	CSVTDTDTQYF	TGCAGCGTTACAGACACAGATACGCAGTATTTT
TRBJ2-7	TRBV30	once	TRBD1	CAWSVKTGAYEQYF	TGTGCCTGGAGTGTAAAAACAGGGGCCTACGAGCAGTACTTC
TRBJ2-1	TRBV13	few	TRBD2	CASSGGLAGNNEQFF	TGTGCCAGCAGCGGGGGCCTAGCGGGAAACAATGAGCAGTTCTTC
TRBJ2-2	TRBV7-6	-	-	CASSPIEGNTGELFF	TGTGCCAGCAGCCCTATAGAGGGGAACACCGGGGAGCTGTTTTTT